The rows below give T cell receptor beta chains drawn from one sample of a study of control samples from healthy donors and cancer patients. TCRdb's copy holds only in-frame clones and misses some; the assay was immunoSEQ multiplex PCR. This sample has roughly 95,000 clones, with approximately 90% found just once. Input material: blood. The receptors originated from a woman between 25 and 40 years old in good health. The CDR3 runs from the conserved cysteine through the conserved F or W. A D gene is named only where the DNA matches it firmly. Size is omitted from some rows. Given values are once, few, many or a class for expanded clones.

d_call,v_call,j_call,clone_size,cdr3_aa,cdr3_nt
TRBD2,TRBV7-9,TRBJ2-7,NA,CASSPTSDSSYEQYF,TGTGCCAGCAGTCCCACTAGCGACTCTTCCTACGAGCAGTACTTC
TRBD2,TRBV30,TRBJ2-3,NA,CAWSPSLAGGPDTQYF,TGTGCCTGGAGTCCGTCCCTAGCGGGAGGGCCGGATACGCAGTATTTT
NA,TRBV7-9,TRBJ1-2,NA,CASYHNRGQGSYGYTF,TGTGCCAGTTACCATAACCGGGGCCAAGGGAGCTATGGCTACACCTTC
NA,TRBV9,TRBJ1-2,NA,CASSVQSGDKGLFYGYTF,TGTGCCAGCAGCGTACAATCGGGCGATAAGGGGCTCTTCTATGGCTACACCTTC
TRBD2,TRBV20-1,TRBJ2-7,NA,CSASGWEGYYEQYF,TGCAGTGCTAGTGGGTGGGAGGGGTACTACGAGCAGTACTTC
NA,TRBV24-1,TRBJ1-2,NA,CATSDGWGGNYGYTF,TGTGCCACCAGTGATGGTTGGGGGGGAAACTATGGCTACACCTTC
NA,TRBV13,TRBJ2-5,NA,CASQLDRNQETQYF,TGTGCCAGCCAGTTAGACAGGAACCAAGAGACCCAGTACTTC
NA,TRBV5-4,TRBJ2-3,NA,CASRRGASSTDTQYF,TGTGCCAGCAGAAGAGGAGCGTCAAGCACAGATACGCAGTATTTT
NA,TRBV5-1,TRBJ1-3,NA,CASSLATGGGNTIYF,TGCGCCAGCAGCTTGGCAACAGGCGGTGGAAACACCATATATTTT
NA,TRBV2,TRBJ1-4,NA,CASMRTAPNEKLFF,TGTGCCAGCATGCGGACGGCCCCTAATGAAAAACTGTTTTTT
NA,TRBV18,TRBJ1-4,NA,CASSGGLDEKLFF,TGTGCCAGCTCAGGGGGGCTGGATGAAAAACTGTTTTTT
NA,TRBV7-9,TRBJ2-1,NA,CASSFAGENNEQFF,TGTGCCAGCAGCTTCGCAGGGGAGAACAATGAGCAGTTCTTC
TRBD1,TRBV7-9,TRBJ1-1,once,CASSLLNRGPEAFF,TGTGCCAGCAGCTTATTAAACAGGGGACCCGAAGCTTTCTTT
TRBD1,TRBV6-5,TRBJ1-4,NA,CASNRGAGNEKLFF,TGTGCCAGCAACAGGGGGGCAGGGAATGAAAAACTGTTTTTT
TRBD2,TRBV9,TRBJ2-7,once,CASSGKAGGPDEQYF,TGTGCCAGCAGCGGTAAAGCGGGAGGGCCTGACGAGCAGTACTTC
NA,TRBV7-9,TRBJ1-5,NA,CASSLPGHNQPQHF,TGTGCCAGCAGCTTACCTGGCCACAATCAGCCCCAGCATTTT
NA,TRBV9,TRBJ2-2,once,CASSVRQQTGELFF,TGTGCCAGCAGCGTTCGACAGCAAACCGGGGAGCTGTTTTTT
TRBD1,TRBV10-2,TRBJ1-2,NA,CASTANRGRIYGYTF,TGCGCCAGCACCGCGAACAGGGGGCGTATCTATGGCTACACCTTC
NA,TRBV5-5,TRBJ1-4,once,CASSFSPTWGEKLFF,TGTGCCAGCAGCTTTTCCCCGACTTGGGGGGAAAAACTGTTTTTT
NA,TRBV6-5,TRBJ2-7,once,CASSYRSRGGAYEQYF,TGTGCCAGCAGTTACAGGAGTCGAGGGGGAGCCTACGAGCAGTACTTC
NA,TRBV5-1,TRBJ1-3,NA,CASSPAASVSGNTIYF,TGCGCCAGCAGCCCGGCGGCCTCGGTCTCTGGAAACACCATATATTTT
TRBD1,TRBV19,TRBJ1-2,NA,CASTRDRGGYGYTF,TGTGCCAGTACCAGGGACAGGGGAGGGTATGGCTACACCTTC
TRBD2,TRBV7-2,TRBJ2-3,NA,CASSFRGADTQYF,TGTGCCAGCAGCTTTCGGGGGGCAGATACGCAGTATTTT
TRBD2,TRBV28,TRBJ2-7,NA,CASRASGAGGPLINSYEQYF,TGTGCCAGCAGGGCTTCAGGGGCGGGGGGCCCCTTGATTAATTCCTACGAGCAGTACTTC
NA,TRBV9,TRBJ2-1,NA,CASSVEAFYEQFF,TGTGCCAGCAGCGTAGAGGCGTTCTATGAGCAGTTCTTC
TRBD2,TRBV10-3,TRBJ2-7,NA,CAISTSGYSYEQYF,TGTGCCATCAGCACTAGCGGCTACTCCTACGAGCAGTACTTC
NA,TRBV19,TRBJ1-6,NA,CASSEPSSYNSPLHF,TGTGCCAGTAGTGAGCCGAGCTCCTATAATTCACCCCTCCACTTT
TRBD1,TRBV5-1,TRBJ1-1,NA,CASSPQQGATEAFF,TGCGCCAGCAGCCCACAACAGGGGGCCACTGAAGCTTTCTTT